Listed here are 21 T cell receptor beta chains from one sample, sequenced in a study of shared T cell receptors in the human thymus. Assay used: immunoSEQ multiplex PCR; TCRdb lists only in-frame clones, some missing. Here the sample spans some 660,000 clones, 70% to 90% being singletons. These same records also appear under a second study, on human thymus T cells.

The sequencing sample was made of thymocytes. These receptor sequences come from a boy under two years old with a congenital heart defect.

This chain uses TRBV30 with TRBJ2-2, with D unresolved. This CDR3 is built from 14 residues. The germline V gene has CDR1 GTSNPN and CDR2 SVGIG (reference sequence). V dropped 1 base and J dropped 1 base, with 7 bases sitting between them. The chain's CDR3 is CAWSGGQNTGELFF. In nucleotides, the CDR3 is TGTGCCTGGAGTGGTGGGCAGAACACCGGGGAGCTGTTTTTT.

The chain has TRBV6-5 and TRBJ2-5; TRBD2 aligns across 8 bases. In germline, CDR1 is MNHEY, CDR2 SVGAGI. This CDR3 comprises 14 residues. V was pared by 7 bases and J by 5 bases, with 9 bases of the junction left unmatched. In DNA, the CDR3 is TGTGCCAGCACCCAAGCGGGGGCGGGGGAGACCCAGTACTTC. This codes for CASTQAGAGETQYF.

V is TRBV7-2 and J is TRBJ1-6, with D unclear. This CDR3 spans 16 amino acids. Germline assignment: CDR1 SGHTA and CDR2 FQGNSA. With 3 bases removed from V and 4 bases from J, the gap between germline ends came to 13 bases. The chain's CDR3 is CASSFKRLLYNSPLHF. CDR3 in DNA: TGTGCCAGCAGCTTTAAGCGACTCCTATATAATTCACCCCTCCACTTT.

The chain couples TRBV29-1 to TRBJ2-2; D perhaps matches TRBD2 (6 bases). V lost 4 bases to trimming and J lost 0 bases, with 15 bases between them. Germline values: CDR1 SQVTM, CDR2 ANQGSEA. The CDR3 is made up of 16 amino acids. CDR3 residues: CSVVEGEGANTGELFF. The CDR3 DNA sequence: TGCAGCGTTGTGGAGGGAGAAGGGGCGAACACCGGGGAGCTGTTTTTT.

The CDR3 nucleotides read TGTGCCAGCAGCGAAAGAAGTGGGAGGACTGAAGCTTTCTTT. This encodes CASSERSGRTEAFF. This chain connects TRBV7-8 to TRBJ1-1, with no clear D. Germline CDR1 reads SGHVS; CDR2 reads FQNEAQ. The ends were cut back, 5 bases at V and 5 bases at J, with 15 bases in the middle. The CDR3 has 14 amino acids.

The chain has TRBV9 and TRBJ2-5; TRBD1 aligns across 9 bases. Germline lookup yields CDR1 SGDLS and CDR2 YYNGEE. J gave up 3 bases and V 0 bases, and 3 bases lay outside the gene matches. The CDR3 spans 15 residues. The CDR3 bases are TGTGCCAGCAGCGTAGCCGGGACAGGGAAAGAGACCCAGTACTTC. It encodes CASSVAGTGKETQYF.

V usage is TRBV19 and J usage is TRBJ1-1; D ambiguous. This CDR3 region has 16 residues. Trimming took 3 bases from V and 4 from J, leaving 18 bases between them. From germline, CDR1 is LNHDA and CDR2 SQIVND (reference sequence). The chain's CDR3 is CASSIRRPQVGTEAFF. The CDR3 DNA reads TGTGCCAGTAGTATCCGAAGGCCGCAGGTGGGCACTGAAGCTTTCTTT.

The chain employs TRBV4-3 and TRBJ1-4; the match to TRBD1 covers 7 bases. Germline V gives CDR1 LGHNA, CDR2 YSLEER. This CDR3 contains 17 residues. V lost 5 bases to trimming and J lost 3 bases; unmatched junction nucleotides: 12. CDR3 residues: CASSFRDSDAANEKLFF. The CDR3 DNA sequence: TGCGCCAGCAGCTTCCGGGACAGCGATGCGGCTAATGAAAAACTGTTTTTT.

This clone was recorded once. This sequence joins TRBV21-1 and TRBJ2-7; TRBD1 is the table's D call and was not checked against the DNA. TRBV21-1 has pseudogene status. The length of the CDR3 is 13 residues. CDR3 sequence reads: CASSKSSDREQYF. The DNA of the CDR3 is TGTGCCAGCAGCAAATCTTCGGACAGGGAGCAGTACTTC.

This clone appeared a single time. This chain connects TRBV12-5 to TRBJ2-7, with 7 bases that match TRBD1. Germline-derived CDR1 and CDR2 are LGHNT and FRNRAP. Trimming at V came to 7 bases and at J to 3 bases, leaving 6 bases not matched to a gene. The CDR3 runs to 13 residues. This chain's CDR3 is CASVQGGDYEQYF. The CDR3 DNA reads as TGTGCTAGTGTTCAAGGGGGCGACTACGAGCAGTACTTC.

This clone came up once. The rearrangement links TRBV27 to TRBJ2-3; TRBD2 matches at 14 bases. V lost 5 bases and J lost 6; bases outside the gene matches: 13. CDR1 MNHEY and CDR2 SMNVEV come from the germline V gene (reference sequence). The CDR3 is 18 amino acids. CDR3 sequence reads: CASSPGRTSGRIVDTQYF. CDR3 sequence (DNA): TGTGCCAGCAGTCCAGGGAGGACTAGCGGGAGGATAGTGGATACGCAGTATTTT.

The chain has TRBV28 and TRBJ2-1, with a weak D call TRBD1 (6 bases). The CDR3 is 17 amino acids. Per germline, CDR1 MDHEN and CDR2 SYDVKM. Trimming left V 6 bases short and J 0 bases short, with 18 bases between. CDR3 residues: CASSPHTDRSSYNEQFF. The CDR3 DNA reads as TGTGCCAGCAGCCCTCATACAGACAGGAGCTCCTACAATGAGCAGTTCTTC.

The chain links TRBV15 to TRBJ1-1, with a possible D match to TRBD1 (5 bases). The CDR3 runs to 16 residues. Trimming took off 3 bases at V and 1 base at J, with 15 bases between the two ends. CDR1 and CDR2 (germline): LNHNV, YYDKDF (reference sequence). The CDR3 sequence is CATSRGLEGPNTEAFF. In DNA, the CDR3 is TGTGCCACCAGCAGGGGGTTGGAGGGACCGAACACTGAAGCTTTCTTT.

This chain joins TRBV27 and TRBJ1-5, with 12 bases identical to TRBD1. V dropped 6 bases and J dropped 6; count of bases not matched to a gene: 6. Per germline, CDR1 MNHEY and CDR2 SMNVEV (reference sequence). This CDR3 is 15 amino acids long. The CDR3 nucleotides read TGTGCCAGCAGGCCGGGACAGGGGGCTGGTCAGCCCCAGCATTTT. Its protein product is CASRPGQGAGQPQHF.

This chain connects TRBV9 to TRBJ2-3; TRBD2 is a possible D gene (5 bases). Deletions cut 4 bases from V and 1 base from J, with 16 bases between. Germline CDR1 reads SGDLS; CDR2 reads YYNGEE. The length of the CDR3 is 16 residues. CDR3 protein: CASSPPIWGGTDTQYF. CDR3 bases: TGTGCCAGCAGCCCCCCCATTTGGGGAGGCACAGATACGCAGTATTTT. Based on the CDR3 plus reference TRBV9 and TRBJ2-3, the full variable domain is DSGVTQTPKHLITATGQRVTLRCSPRSGDLSVYWYQQSLDQGLQFLIQYYNGEERAKGNILERFSAQQFPDLHSELNLSSLELGDSALYFCASSPPIWGGTDTQYFGPGTRLTVL.

This clone was counted once. The CDR3 protein is CASSLVGTGGHEQFF. DNA of the CDR3: TGTGCCAGCAGCTTAGTCGGGACAGGGGGCCATGAGCAGTTCTTC. V gene TRBV7-6 combines with J gene TRBJ2-1; 12 nucleotides agree with TRBD1. The J segment lost 8 bases and the V segment lost 1 base, leaving 3 bases of the junction unmatched. This CDR3 is 15 amino acids long. The germline CDR1 and CDR2 sequences are SGHVS and FNYEAQ.

This sequence joins TRBV5-8 and TRBJ2-7; 10 nucleotides align to TRBD1. The CDR3 has 17 amino acids. V lost 3 bases and J lost 3; bases outside the gene matches: 12. Germline V gene sequence: CDR1 SGHTS, CDR2 YDEGEE. The CDR3 is CASSCWDRGNIDYEQYF. The CDR3 DNA reads TGTGCCAGCAGCTGTTGGGACAGGGGAAATATCGACTACGAGCAGTACTTC. Based on the CDR3 plus reference TRBV5-8 and TRBJ2-7, the full variable domain is EAGVTQSPTHLIKTRGQQATLRCSPISGHTSVYWYQQALGLGLQFLLWYDEGEERNRGNFPPRFSGRQFPNYSSELNVNALELEDSALYLCASSCWDRGNIDYEQYFGPGTRLTVT.

CDR3 protein: CATSRVRTGDKNYGYTF. The DNA for the CDR3 is TGTGCCACCAGCAGGGTCAGGACAGGGGACAAGAACTATGGCTACACCTTC. The chain has TRBV15 and TRBJ1-2; TRBD1 matches at 9 bases. The CDR3 sequence is 17 residues long. Germline values: CDR1 LNHNV, CDR2 YYDKDF (reference sequence). The junction had 10 bases not matched to a gene; V was cut back by 3 bases and J by 2 bases.

The rearrangement joins TRBV14 to TRBJ2-3, with 7 bases identical to TRBD2. Germline V lookup: CDR1 SGHDN, CDR2 FVKESK. This CDR3 spans 16 amino acids. The V segment lost 5 bases and the J segment 1 base; nucleotides outside the gene matches: 9. In nucleotides, the CDR3 is TGTGCCAGCAGCACCCGGGGAGGGTCGGGCACAGATACGCAGTATTTT. It codes for CASSTRGGSGTDTQYF.

This chain uses TRBV5-4 with TRBJ2-7, with 8 bases identical to TRBD1. CDR1 is SGHNT and CDR2 is YYREEE in the germline V gene (reference sequence). This CDR3 contains 15 residues. With V trimmed by 4 bases and J by 5 bases, 11 bases remained unmatched. This CDR3 is CASSPRGPPGHEQYF. The CDR3 nucleotides are TGTGCCAGCAGCCCCAGGGGGCCCCCTGGTCACGAGCAGTACTTC.

The chain carries TRBV2 and TRBJ1-1; D uncertain. Per germline, CDR1 SNHLY and CDR2 FYNNEI. Deletions cut 6 bases from V and 0 bases from J, with 11 bases between. CDR3 size: 14 residues. CDR3 protein: CASSRGNMNTEAFF. CDR3 coding DNA: TGTGCCAGCAGCCGCGGGAACATGAACACTGAAGCTTTCTTT.